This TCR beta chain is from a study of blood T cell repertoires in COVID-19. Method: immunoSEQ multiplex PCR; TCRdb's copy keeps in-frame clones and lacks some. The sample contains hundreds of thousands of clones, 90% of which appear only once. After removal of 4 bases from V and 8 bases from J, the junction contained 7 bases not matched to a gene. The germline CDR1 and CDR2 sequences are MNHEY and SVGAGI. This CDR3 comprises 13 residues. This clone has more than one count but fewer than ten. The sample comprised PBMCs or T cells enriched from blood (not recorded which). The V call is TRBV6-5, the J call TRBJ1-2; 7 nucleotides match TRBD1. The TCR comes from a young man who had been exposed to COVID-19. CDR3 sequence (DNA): TGTGCCAGCAGTTCAACAGGGGTTAGAGGCTACACCTTC. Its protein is CASSSTGVRGYTF.